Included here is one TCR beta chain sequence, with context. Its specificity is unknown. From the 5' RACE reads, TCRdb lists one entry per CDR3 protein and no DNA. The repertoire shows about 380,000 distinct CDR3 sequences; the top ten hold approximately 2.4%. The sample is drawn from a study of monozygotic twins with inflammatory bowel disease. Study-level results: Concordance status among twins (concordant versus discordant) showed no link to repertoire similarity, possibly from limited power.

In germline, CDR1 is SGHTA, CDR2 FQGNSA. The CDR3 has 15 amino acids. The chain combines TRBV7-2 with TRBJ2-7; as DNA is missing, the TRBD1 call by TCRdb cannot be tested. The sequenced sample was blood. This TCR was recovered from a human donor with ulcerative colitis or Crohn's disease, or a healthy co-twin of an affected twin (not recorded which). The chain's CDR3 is CASSFAGGPSHEQYF.